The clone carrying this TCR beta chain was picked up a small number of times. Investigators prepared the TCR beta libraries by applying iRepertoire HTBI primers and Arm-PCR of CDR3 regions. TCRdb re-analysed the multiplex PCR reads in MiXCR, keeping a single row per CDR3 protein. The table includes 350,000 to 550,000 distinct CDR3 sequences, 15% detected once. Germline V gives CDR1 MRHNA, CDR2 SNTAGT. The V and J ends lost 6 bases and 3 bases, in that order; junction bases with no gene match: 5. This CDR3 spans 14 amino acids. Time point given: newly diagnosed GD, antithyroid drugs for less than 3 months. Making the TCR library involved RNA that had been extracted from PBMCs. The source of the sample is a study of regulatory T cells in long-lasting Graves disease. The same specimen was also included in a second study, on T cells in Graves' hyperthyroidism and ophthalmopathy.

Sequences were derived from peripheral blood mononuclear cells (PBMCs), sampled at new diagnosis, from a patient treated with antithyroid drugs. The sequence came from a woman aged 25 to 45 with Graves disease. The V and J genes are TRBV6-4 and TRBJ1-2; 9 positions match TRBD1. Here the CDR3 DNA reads TGTGCCAGCAGAAGGGGACAGGGTGACTATGGCTACACCTTC. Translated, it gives CASRRGQGDYGYTF.